Below are 5 T cell receptor beta chains sequenced from a single sample in a study of alternative splicing in chronic myeloid leukemia remission. Poly-A-selected mRNA from roughly 0.91 ug total RNA formed the libraries. TCRdb derives one entry per CDR3 protein from the bulk RNA-seq reads, leaving out DNA. In the table there are 150 to 200 distinct CDR3 sequences, over 85% of which are singletons. What was sequenced was PBMCs. All receptors derive from a person aged 25-55 years in good health.

The chain combines TRBV7-3 with TRBJ2-1; no DNA is available, so the TRBD2 call from TCRdb remains unchecked. This CDR3 is 15 amino acids long. Germline values: CDR1 SGHTA, CDR2 FQGTGA. The CDR3 reads CASSLQSSGVNEQFF.

The rearrangement uses TRBV12-5 and TRBJ2-7; TCRdb gives TRBD2 as the D gene, but with no DNA this cannot be confirmed. In germline, CDR1 is LGHNT, CDR2 FRNRAP. This CDR3 comprises 16 residues. CDR3 amino acids: CASGLVPLTSGNEQYF.

This clonotype has only one observation. CDR3 sequence reads: CASSPPKSRGHF. V and J are TRBV6-2 or TRBV6-3 and TRBJ1-5; lacking DNA, the TRBD1 call made by TCRdb goes unchecked. The germline gives CDR1 MNHEY, CDR2 SVGEGT. This CDR3 contains 12 residues.

The chain recombines TRBV25-1 with TRBJ1-1. CDR1 and CDR2 (germline): MGHDK, SYGVNS. This CDR3 is 13 amino acids long. CDR3 region: CASSLVGNTEAFF.

The V and J genes are TRBV29-1 and TRBJ2-1. The CDR3 sequence is 11 residues long. CDR1 and CDR2 from the germline V gene are SQVTM and ANQGSEA. This CDR3 is CSVLRGGEQFF.